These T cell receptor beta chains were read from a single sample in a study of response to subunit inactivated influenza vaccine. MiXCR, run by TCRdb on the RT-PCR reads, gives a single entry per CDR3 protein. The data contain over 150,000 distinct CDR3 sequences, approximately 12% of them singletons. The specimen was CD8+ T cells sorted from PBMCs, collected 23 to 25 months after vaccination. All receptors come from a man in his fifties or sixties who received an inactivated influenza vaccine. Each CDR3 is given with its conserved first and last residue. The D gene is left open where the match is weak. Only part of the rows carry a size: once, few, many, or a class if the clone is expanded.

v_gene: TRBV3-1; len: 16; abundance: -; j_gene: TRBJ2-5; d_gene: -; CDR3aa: CASSQDRTSLQETQYF; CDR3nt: TGTGCCAGCAGCCAAGATAGAACTAGCCTACAAGAGACCCAGTACTTC
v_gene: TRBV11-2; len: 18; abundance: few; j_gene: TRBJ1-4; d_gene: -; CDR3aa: CASSLGPPTYRENEKLFF; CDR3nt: TGTGCCAGCAGCTTAGGTCCCCCTACATACCGCGAGAATGAAAAACTGTTTTTT
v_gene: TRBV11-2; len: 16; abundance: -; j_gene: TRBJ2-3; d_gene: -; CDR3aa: CASSLVLRGHTDTQYF; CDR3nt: TGTGCCAGCAGCTTAGTTTTGCGAGGACACACAGATACGCAGTATTTT
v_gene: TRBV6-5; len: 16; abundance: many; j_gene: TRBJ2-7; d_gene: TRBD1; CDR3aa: CASSPSGTGVPYEQYF; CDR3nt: TGTGCCAGCAGTCCCTCCGGGACAGGGGTTCCATACGAGCAGTACTTC
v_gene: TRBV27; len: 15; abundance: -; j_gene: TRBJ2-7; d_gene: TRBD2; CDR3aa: CASSLSAGAKYEQYF; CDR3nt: TGTGCCAGCAGTCTGTCAGCGGGAGCAAAGTACGAGCAGTACTTC
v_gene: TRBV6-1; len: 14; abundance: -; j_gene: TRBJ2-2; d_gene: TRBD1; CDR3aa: CASAGTVGTGELFF; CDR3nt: TGTGCCAGCGCCGGGACAGTGGGCACCGGGGAGCTGTTTTTT
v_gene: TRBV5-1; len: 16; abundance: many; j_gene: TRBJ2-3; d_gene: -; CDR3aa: CASSLAGPYSTDTQYF; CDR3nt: TGCGCCAGCAGCTTGGCCGGGCCTTATAGCACAGATACGCAGTATTTT
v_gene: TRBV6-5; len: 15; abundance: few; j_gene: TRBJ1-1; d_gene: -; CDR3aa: CASSNGPPPNTEAFF; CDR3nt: TGTGCCAGCAGTAACGGTCCTCCACCGAACACTGAAGCTTTCTTT
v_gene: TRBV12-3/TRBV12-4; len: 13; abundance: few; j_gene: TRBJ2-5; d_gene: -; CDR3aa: CASSLNAQETQYF; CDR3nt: TGTGCCAGCAGTTTGAACGCCCAAGAGACCCAGTACTTC
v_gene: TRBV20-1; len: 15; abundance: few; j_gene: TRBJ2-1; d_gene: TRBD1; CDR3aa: CSARDRGQGSIEQFF; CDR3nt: TGCAGTGCTAGAGACCGCGGACAGGGGTCGATTGAGCAGTTCTTC
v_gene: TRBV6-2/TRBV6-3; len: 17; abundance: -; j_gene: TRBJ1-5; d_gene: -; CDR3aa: CASCSGARSRYNQPQHF; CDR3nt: TGTGCCAGCTGTTCAGGGGCGAGATCGAGATACAATCAGCCCCAGCATTTT
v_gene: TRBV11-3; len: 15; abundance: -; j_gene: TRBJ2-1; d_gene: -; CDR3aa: CASSLRYSSYNEQFF; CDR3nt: TGTGCCAGCAGCTTACGTTATAGCTCCTACAATGAGCAGTTCTTC
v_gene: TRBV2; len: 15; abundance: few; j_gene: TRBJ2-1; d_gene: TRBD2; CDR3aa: CASSEGSGSSNEQFF; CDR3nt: TGTGCCAGCAGTGAGGGTAGCGGGAGTAGCAATGAGCAGTTCTTC
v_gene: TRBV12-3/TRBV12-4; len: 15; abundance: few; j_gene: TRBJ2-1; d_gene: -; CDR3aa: CASSQGAYSYNEQFF; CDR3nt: TGTGCCAGCAGCCAAGGAGCCTACTCCTACAATGAGCAGTTCTTC
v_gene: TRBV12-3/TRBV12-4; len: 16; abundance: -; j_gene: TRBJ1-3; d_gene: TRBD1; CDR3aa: CASSLMDRAPGNTIYF; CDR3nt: TGTGCCAGCAGTTTAATGGACAGGGCTCCTGGAAACACCATATATTTT
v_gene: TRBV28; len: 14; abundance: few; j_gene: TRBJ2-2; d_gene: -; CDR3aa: CASSRLTGYGELFF; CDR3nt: TGTGCCAGCAGCCGCCTCACAGGGTACGGGGAGCTGTTTTTT
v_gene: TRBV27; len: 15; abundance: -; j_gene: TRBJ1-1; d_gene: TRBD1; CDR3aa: CASSSRDRGGTEAFF; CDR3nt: TGTGCCAGCAGTTCCCGGGACAGGGGAGGCACTGAAGCTTTCTTT
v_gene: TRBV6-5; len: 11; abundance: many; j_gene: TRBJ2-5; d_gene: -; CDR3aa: CASSYRETQYF; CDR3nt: TGTGCCAGCAGTTACAGGGAGACCCAGTACTTC
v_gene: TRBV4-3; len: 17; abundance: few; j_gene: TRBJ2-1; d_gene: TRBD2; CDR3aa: CASSSSTSYTFYNEQFF; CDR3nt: TGCGCCAGCAGCTCCTCGACTAGCTACACCTTTTACAATGAGCAGTTCTTC
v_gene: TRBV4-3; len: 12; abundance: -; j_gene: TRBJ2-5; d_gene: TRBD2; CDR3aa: CALAGSQETQYF; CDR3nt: TGCGCCCTAGCGGGGTCTCAAGAGACCCAGTACTTC
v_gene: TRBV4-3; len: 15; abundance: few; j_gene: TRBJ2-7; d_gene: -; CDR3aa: CASSQDPGGNYEQYF; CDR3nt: TGCGCCAGCAGCCAAGATCCTGGCGGGAACTACGAGCAGTACTTC
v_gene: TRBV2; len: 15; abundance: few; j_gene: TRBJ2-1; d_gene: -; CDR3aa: CASSGPGLNYNEQFF; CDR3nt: TGTGCCAGCAGTGGACCGGGACTGAACTACAATGAGCAGTTCTTC
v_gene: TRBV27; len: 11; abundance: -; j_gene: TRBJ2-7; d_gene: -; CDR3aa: CATRSGYEQYF; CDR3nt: TGTGCCACACGGTCGGGGTACGAGCAGTACTTC
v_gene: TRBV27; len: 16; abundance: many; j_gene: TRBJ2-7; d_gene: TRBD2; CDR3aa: CASSFRGLAGLYEQYF; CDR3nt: TGTGCCAGCAGTTTCAGGGGACTAGCGGGTCTTTACGAGCAGTACTTC
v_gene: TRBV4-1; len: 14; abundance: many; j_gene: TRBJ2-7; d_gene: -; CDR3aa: CASSTLQGSYEQYF; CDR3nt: TGCGCCAGCAGCACCCTACAGGGATCCTACGAGCAGTACTTC
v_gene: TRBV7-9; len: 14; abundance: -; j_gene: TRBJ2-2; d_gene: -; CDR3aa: CASSLGDPTRELFF; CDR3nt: TGTGCCAGCAGCTTAGGGGACCCTACCCGGGAGCTGTTTTTT
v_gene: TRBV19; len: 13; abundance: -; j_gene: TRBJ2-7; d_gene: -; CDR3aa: CASSLRRTYELYF; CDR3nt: TGTGCCAGTAGTCTGAGACGGACCTACGAGCTGTACTTC
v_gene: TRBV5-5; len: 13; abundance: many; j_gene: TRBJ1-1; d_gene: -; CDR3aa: CASSLHGGYEAFF; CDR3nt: TGTGCCAGCAGCTTACACGGGGGCTATGAAGCTTTCTTT
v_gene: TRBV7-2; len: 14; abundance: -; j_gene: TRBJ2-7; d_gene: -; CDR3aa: CASTTGTVSYEQYF; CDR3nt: TGTGCCAGCACCACCGGGACGGTTTCCTACGAGCAGTACTTC
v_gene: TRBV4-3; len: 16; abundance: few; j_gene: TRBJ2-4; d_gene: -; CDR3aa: CASSQDVGLAKNIQYF; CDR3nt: TGCGCCAGCAGCCAAGACGTTGGCTTAGCCAAAAACATTCAGTACTTC
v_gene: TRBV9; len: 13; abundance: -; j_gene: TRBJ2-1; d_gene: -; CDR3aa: CASSDRSYNEQFF; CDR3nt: TGTGCCAGCAGCGATCGCTCCTACAATGAGCAGTTCTTC
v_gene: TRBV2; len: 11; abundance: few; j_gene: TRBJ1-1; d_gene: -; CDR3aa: CASSETGGAFF; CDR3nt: TGTGCCAGCAGTGAAACGGGTGGGGCTTTCTTT
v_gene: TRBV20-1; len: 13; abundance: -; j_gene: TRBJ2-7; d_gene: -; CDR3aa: CSAREPYSYEQYF; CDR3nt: TGCAGTGCTAGAGAGCCATACTCCTACGAGCAGTACTTC
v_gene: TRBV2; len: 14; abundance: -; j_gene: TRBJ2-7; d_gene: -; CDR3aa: CASPGGESSYEQYF; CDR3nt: TGTGCCAGCCCAGGAGGGGAAAGCTCCTACGAGCAGTACTTC
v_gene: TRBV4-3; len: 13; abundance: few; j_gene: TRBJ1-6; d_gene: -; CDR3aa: CASSQDEGTPLHF; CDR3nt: TGCGCCAGCAGCCAAGACGAGGGGACACCCCTCCACTTT
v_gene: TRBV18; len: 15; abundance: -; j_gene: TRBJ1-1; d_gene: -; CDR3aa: CASSVPAGENTEAFF; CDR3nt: TGTGCCAGCTCAGTTCCCGCAGGGGAGAACACTGAAGCTTTCTTT
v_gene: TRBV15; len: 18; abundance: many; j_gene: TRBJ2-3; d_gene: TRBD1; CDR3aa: CATSREKGTGSGTDTQYF; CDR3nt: TGTGCCACCAGCAGAGAAAAGGGGACAGGGAGCGGGACAGATACGCAGTATTTT